This entry lists 29 T cell receptor beta chains sequenced from one sample in a study of PD-L1 blockade in urothelial cancer. Time point specified: pretreatment peripheral blood. Produced via immunoSEQ multiplex PCR; TCRdb's table is partial and in-frame only. The sample includes around 45,000 clones, 70% to 90% of them seen just once. The source was PBMCs, collected around atezolizumab (anti-PD-L1) treatment. All receptors come from a man aged 60-69 years with urothelial cancer.

The chain employs TRBV28 and TRBJ2-6; D may be TRBD1 (5 bases). The germline V gene encodes CDR1 MDHEN and CDR2 SYDVKM. V lost 3 bases and J 2 bases, leaving 5 bases between the germline ends. The CDR3 sequence is 14 residues long. The DNA of the CDR3 is TGTGCCAGCAGTTTCAGGGCTGGGGCCAACGTCCTGACTTTC. It encodes CASSFRAGANVLTF.

This rearrangement joins TRBV12-5 to TRBJ2-3; no clear D. V gave up 3 bases and J gave up 0 bases, with 10 bases separating them. The CDR3 runs to 15 residues. Germline assignment: CDR1 LGHNT and CDR2 FRNRAP. The CDR3 sequence is CASGLGGQSTDTQYF. CDR3 sequence (DNA): TGTGCTAGTGGTTTAGGTGGGCAGAGCACAGATACGCAGTATTTT.

The chain employs TRBV6-5 and TRBJ1-4; 8 positions agree with TRBD1. With V trimmed by 5 bases and J by 7 bases, 9 bases remained unmatched. This CDR3 contains 15 residues. In germline, CDR1 is MNHEY, CDR2 SVGAGI. CDR3: CASSLAQGASEKLFF. The CDR3 DNA reads TGTGCCAGCAGTCTCGCGCAGGGGGCCTCTGAAAAACTGTTTTTT.

CDR3 in DNA: TGCGCCAGCAGCCAAGAGGGCCCTACAGATACGCAGTATTTT. Its protein is CASSQEGPTDTQYF. V and J are TRBV4-1 and TRBJ2-3; D is uncertain. The CDR3 runs 14 residues. Trimming took 0 bases from V and 3 from J, leaving 7 bases between them. Germline V gives CDR1 MGHRA, CDR2 YSYEKL.

The chain has TRBV7-8 and TRBJ2-7; the D is unclear. The CDR3 has 12 amino acids. Germline values: CDR1 SGHVS, CDR2 FQNEAQ. Trimming removed 3 bases from V and 3 bases from J, with 6 bases in between. The CDR3 spells CASSFDNYEQYF. The DNA for the CDR3 is TGTGCCAGCAGCTTTGACAACTACGAGCAGTACTTC.

The V call is TRBV27, the J call TRBJ2-5; D is unresolved. The CDR3 has 14 residues. Germline V gene lookup returns CDR1 MNHEY and CDR2 SMNVEV (reference sequence). The ends were cut back, 3 bases at V and 0 bases at J, with 8 bases in the middle. DNA for the CDR3: TGTGCCAGCAGTTTCGGCCGGGACCAAGAGACCCAGTACTTC. It codes for CASSFGRDQETQYF.

The chain carries TRBV7-6 and TRBJ2-3, with TRBD1 matching 11 bases. V was pared by 5 bases and J by 3 bases, with 4 bases of the junction left unmatched. CDR1 and CDR2 from the germline V gene are SGHVS and FNYEAQ. The CDR3 sequence is 15 residues long. This chain's CDR3 is CASSRTGGLTDTQYF. CDR3 nucleotides: TGTGCCAGCAGCCGGACAGGGGGCCTAACAGATACGCAGTATTTT. Filled out from reference TRBV7-6 and TRBJ2-3, the complete variable domain reads GAGVSQSPRYKVTKRGQDVALRCDPISGHVSLYWYRQALGQGPEFLTYFNYEAQQDKSGLPNDRFSAERPEGSISTLTIQRTEQRDSAMYRCASSRTGGLTDTQYFGPGTRLTVL.

The CDR3 DNA sequence: TGTGCCAGCCTACAGGGGGCCGGGGAGCTGTTTTTT. It encodes CASLQGAGELFF. The J gene is TRBJ2-2, the V gene TRBV19, with 8 nucleotides matching TRBD1. The CDR3 sequence is 12 residues long. Per germline, CDR1 LNHDA and CDR2 SQIVND (reference sequence). Trimming at V came to 9 bases and at J to 6 bases, leaving 3 bases not matched to a gene.

This chain connects TRBV7-2 to TRBJ1-2, with D tentatively TRBD1 (5 bases). The germline V and J ends were trimmed by 6 bases and 1 base, with 12 bases remaining between them. The V gene's germline CDR1 is SGHTA and CDR2 FQGNSA. This CDR3 is 14 amino acids long. CDR3 residues: CASSSTALNYGYTF. For the CDR3, the DNA is TGTGCCAGCAGTTCGACAGCGCTTAACTATGGCTACACCTTC.

This sequence joins TRBV5-4 and TRBJ2-7; 8 bases are shared with TRBD2. The trim removed 3 bases at V and 4 bases at J, leaving 9 bases unmatched. Germline CDR1 reads SGHNT; CDR2 reads YYREEE (reference sequence). The CDR3 is 15 residues long. The CDR3 sequence is CASSSPTGGGYEQYF. The CDR3 region has the DNA TGTGCCAGCAGCTCACCAACCGGGGGGGGTTACGAGCAGTACTTC. The whole variable domain, filled in from reference TRBV5-4 and TRBJ2-7, reads ETGVTQSPTHLIKTRGQQVTLRCSSQSGHNTVSWYQQALGQGPQFIFQYYREEENGRGNFPPRFSGLQFPNYSSELNVNALELDDSALYLCASSSPTGGGYEQYFGPGTRLTVT.

V and J are TRBV18 and TRBJ2-1; 7 positions agree with TRBD2. V gave up 3 bases and J gave up 5 bases; unmatched junction bases: 7. This CDR3 region has 15 residues. Germline V gene lookup returns CDR1 KGHSH and CDR2 LQKENI. CDR3 residues: CASSPPSGMNNEQFF. The CDR3 DNA follows: TGTGCCAGCTCACCGCCTAGCGGTATGAACAATGAGCAGTTCTTC.

The table lists this clone with a count of one. This sequence joins TRBV27 and TRBJ2-3; D might be TRBD2 (5 bases). The CDR3 contains 13 residues. Germline CDR1 is MNHEY and CDR2 is SMNVEV (reference sequence). V lost 9 bases to trimming and J lost 2 bases, with 12 bases between them. CDR3 in amino acids: CASSRGFTDTQYF. CDR3 DNA: TGTGCCAGTTCACGGGGATTCACAGATACGCAGTATTTT.

The chain joins TRBV28 to TRBJ1-5; no firm D call. The CDR3 length is 13 residues. Germline V gives CDR1 MDHEN, CDR2 SYDVKM. Trimming removed 11 bases from V and 1 base from J, with 12 bases in between. The CDR3 region is CACRGISNQPQHF. As DNA, the CDR3 is TGTGCCTGTCGGGGAATCAGCAATCAGCCCCAGCATTTT.

The rearrangement links TRBV5-4 to TRBJ2-5, with D possibly matching TRBD2 (6 bases). Germline V gene sequence: CDR1 SGHNT, CDR2 YYREEE (reference sequence). Trimming took 0 bases from V and 1 from J, leaving 13 bases between them. The CDR3 loop spans 16 amino acids. The CDR3 is CASSLGGVFGQETQYF. DNA for the CDR3: TGTGCCAGCAGCTTGGGCGGGGTTTTTGGCCAAGAGACCCAGTACTTC. Full variable domain (outside the CDR3, taken from reference TRBV5-4 and TRBJ2-5): ETGVTQSPTHLIKTRGQQVTLRCSSQSGHNTVSWYQQALGQGPQFIFQYYREEENGRGNFPPRFSGLQFPNYSSELNVNALELDDSALYLCASSLGGVFGQETQYFGPGTRLLVL.

This chain joins TRBV28 and TRBJ2-7; TRBD1 aligns across 8 bases. The CDR3 length is 12 residues. CDR1 is MDHEN and CDR2 is SYDVKM in the germline V gene. Trimming at V came to 6 bases and at J to 2 bases, leaving 0 bases not matched to a gene. In nucleotides, the CDR3 is TGTGCCAGCAGACAGGGGGCCTACGAGCAGTACTTC. Translating gives CASRQGAYEQYF. Full variable domain (outside the CDR3, taken from reference TRBV28 and TRBJ2-7): DVKVTQSSRYLVKRTGEKVFLECVQDMDHENMFWYRQDPGLGLRLIYFSYDVKMKEKGDIPEGYSVSREKKERFSLILESASTNQTSMYLCASRQGAYEQYFGPGTRLTVT.

V is TRBV9 and J is TRBJ1-1; no definite D call. Germline V lookup: CDR1 SGDLS, CDR2 YYNGEE. V lost 0 bases, J lost 5 bases, and 17 bases lay in between. This CDR3 has 16 amino acids. In DNA, the CDR3 is TGTGCCAGCAGCGTAGGAGTCTTGGGTGGAGGGACTGAAGCTTTCTTT. Amino acids: CASSVGVLGGGTEAFF.

The sample holds a few counts of this clone. The chain joins TRBV11-1 to TRBJ1-1, with a possible D match to TRBD1 (5 bases). V was cut by 2 bases and J by 11 bases, with 12 bases left in between. This CDR3 region has 12 residues. The germline gives CDR1 SGHAT, CDR2 FQDESV (reference sequence). In DNA form, the CDR3 reads TGTGCCAGCAGCTTACAAGGGTCAGGGGCTTTCTTT. This sequence encodes CASSLQGSGAFF.

The chain carries TRBV7-2 and TRBJ2-2; 8 nucleotides line up with TRBD1. Germline-derived CDR1 and CDR2 are SGHTA and FQGNSA. The CDR3 covers 16 residues. Losses at the gene ends were 5 bases for V and 4 bases for J; bases not matched to a gene: 9. Written as DNA, the CDR3 is TGTGCCAGCAGCCCATCGGGACAGGCAACCACCGGGGAGCTGTTTTTT. It encodes CASSPSGQATTGELFF.

The V call is TRBV6-5, the J call TRBJ1-5, with 8 bases identical to TRBD1. Germline assignment: CDR1 MNHEY and CDR2 SVGAGI. The CDR3 is made up of 14 amino acids. V dropped 5 bases and J dropped 6; count of bases not matched to a gene: 6. The CDR3 region has the DNA TGTGCCAGCAGTCCTCTGGACAGGGTTCAGCCCCAGCATTTT. It is translated as CASSPLDRVQPQHF.

The V gene is TRBV28, the J gene TRBJ2-2; D not certain. There are 16 residues in the CDR3. V lost 2 bases and J lost 1, with 11 bases in between. Germline V gene lookup returns CDR1 MDHEN and CDR2 SYDVKM. The CDR3 loop is CASSLMPWQNTGELFF. In DNA, the CDR3 is TGTGCCAGCAGTTTAATGCCGTGGCAGAACACCGGGGAGCTGTTTTTT.

There are many counts of this clone. The chain couples TRBV28 to TRBJ1-3; the match to TRBD1 covers 7 bases. V lost 6 bases to trimming and J lost 2 bases; unmatched junction nucleotides: 1. CDR1 is MDHEN and CDR2 is SYDVKM in the germline V gene. The CDR3 is made up of 13 amino acids. In DNA, the CDR3 is TGTGCCAGCAGCGACAGGGCTGGAAACACCATATATTTT. This codes for CASSDRAGNTIYF.

The V gene is TRBV6-6, the J gene TRBJ2-2; the D gene is possibly TRBD1 (6 bases). The length of the CDR3 is 15 residues. Germline V gene lookup returns CDR1 MNHNY and CDR2 SVGAGI (reference sequence). Trimming took 2 bases from V and 4 from J, leaving 11 bases between them. CDR3 protein: CASSYGGMGTGELFF. The CDR3 DNA follows: TGTGCCAGCAGTTACGGGGGCATGGGCACCGGGGAGCTGTTTTTT.

The chain combines TRBV5-1 with TRBJ2-7; 7 positions match TRBD1. Trimming took 0 bases from V and 0 from J; bases not matched to a gene: 3. Germline CDR1 and CDR2: SGHRS and YFSETQ. This CDR3 comprises 15 residues. CDR3 nucleotides: TGCGCCAGCAGCTTGGAGACAGGGCGCTCCTACGAGCAGTACTTC. Its protein product is CASSLETGRSYEQYF.

The rearrangement links TRBV6-6 to TRBJ1-1; D uncertain. Trimming removed 2 bases at V and 0 bases at J, with 10 bases between. Germline-derived CDR1 and CDR2 are MNHNY and SVGAGI (reference sequence). The CDR3 is 15 amino acids. DNA of the CDR3: TGTGCCAGCAGTTACATTACCAGGATGAACACTGAAGCTTTCTTT. The encoded protein is CASSYITRMNTEAFF.

The chain employs TRBV28 and TRBJ1-5; tentative D call: TRBD1 (6 bases). This CDR3 is 17 amino acids long. Germline CDR1 reads MDHEN; CDR2 reads SYDVKM. Trimming removed 6 bases at V and 0 bases at J, with 18 bases between. CDR3 amino acids: CASRLSGTRISNQPQHF. For the CDR3, the DNA is TGTGCCAGCAGACTCTCCGGGACACGGATTAGCAATCAGCCCCAGCATTTT.

The chain is built from TRBV5-1 and TRBJ2-5, with D possibly TRBD2 on 7 matching bases. The CDR3 covers 14 residues. The germline V gene encodes CDR1 SGHRS and CDR2 YFSETQ. V lost 4 bases to trimming and J lost 1 base, with 11 bases between them. CDR3 sequence: CASSQGTTQETQYF. CDR3 in DNA: TGCGCCAGCAGCCAGGGGACTACCCAAGAGACCCAGTACTTC.

This clone was counted between two and nine times. The V gene is TRBV19, the J gene TRBJ2-1; TRBD2 might be the D (6 bases). Between the trimmed V and J ends, which lost 4 bases and 8 bases, there was a span of 15 bases. Germline V lookup: CDR1 LNHDA, CDR2 SQIVND (reference sequence). The CDR3 runs to 14 residues. The CDR3 nucleotides are TGTGCCAGTAGTAAACTACTAGGCGGGGATGAGCAGTTCTTC. Its translation: CASSKLLGGDEQFF.

The V gene is TRBV10-1, the J gene TRBJ2-1; no definite D call. V gave up 4 bases and J gave up 2 bases, with 9 bases separating them. The CDR3 contains 14 residues. From germline, CDR1 is WNHNN and CDR2 SYGVQD (reference sequence). The CDR3: CASSVAGPYNEQFF. In DNA form, the CDR3 reads TGCGCCAGCAGTGTGGCAGGCCCCTACAATGAGCAGTTCTTC.

The gene calls are TRBV28 and TRBJ2-5, with 10 positions matching TRBD2. Germline V gene data show CDR1 as MDHEN and CDR2 as SYDVKM. CDR3 length equals 18 residues. V lost 4 bases and J lost 1; bases outside the gene matches: 12. In nucleotides, the CDR3 is TGTGCCAGCAGTTCCCACATAATGCTAGCGGGGGCCCAAGAGACCCAGTACTTC. It yields the protein CASSSHIMLAGAQETQYF.